These 10 T cell receptor beta chains were all obtained from the same sample, sequenced in a study of shared clonotypes between healthy human individuals. TCRdb's copy holds only in-frame clones and misses some; the assay was immunoSEQ multiplex PCR. The data hold about 1.5 million clones, with around 98% observed a single time. Sequencing was performed on naive CD4+ T cells sorted from blood. Described subset: CD45RA+ positively selected. The receptor source for this set is a man aged 30 to 39 in good health.

The rearrangement uses TRBV6-1 and TRBJ2-7, with D perhaps given as TRBD1 or TRBD2 (5 bases each). Between the trimmed V and J ends, which lost 9 bases and 3 bases, there was a span of 12 bases. The germline gives CDR1 MNHNS, CDR2 SASEGT. The CDR3 runs 12 residues. The CDR3 is CASTGLFYEQYF. For the CDR3, the DNA is TGTGCCAGTACGGGGCTCTTCTACGAGCAGTACTTC.

The genes are TRBV19 and TRBJ2-1; 9 bases line up with TRBD1. J was trimmed by 8 bases and V by 4 bases; bases with no gene match: 9. In germline, CDR1 is LNHDA, CDR2 SQIVND (reference sequence). This CDR3 region has 15 residues. For the CDR3, the DNA is TGTGCCAGTAGTACACCGGGACAGGGTATGGATGAGCAGTTCTTC. Translating it yields CASSTPGQGMDEQFF.

Regarding this clone: In the same sample, other DNA sequences code for this CDR3. The chain combines TRBV5-1 with TRBJ2-1; 8 positions agree with TRBD2. Losses at the gene ends were 1 base for V and 0 bases for J; bases not matched to a gene: 0. Germline V gene sequence: CDR1 SGHRS, CDR2 YFSETQ. This CDR3 has 15 amino acids. The CDR3 is CASSLSGSSYNEQFF. CDR3 in DNA: TGCGCCAGCAGCTTGAGCGGGAGCTCCTACAATGAGCAGTTCTTC.

The count of this clone is one. Other DNA sequences from this sample encode an identical CDR3 as well. V usage is TRBV5-1 and J usage is TRBJ2-1, with D possibly being TRBD2 (6 bases). The germline CDR1 and CDR2 sequences are SGHRS and YFSETQ. V was pared by 5 bases and J by 3 bases, with 18 bases between. This CDR3 is 16 amino acids long. CDR3 in amino acids: CASSGSGGNSYNEQFF. Here the CDR3 DNA reads TGCGCCAGCAGTGGGTCGGGCGGGAATAGCTACAATGAGCAGTTCTTC.

The chain joins TRBV6-1 to TRBJ2-7; 7 bases fit TRBD2. J was trimmed by 6 bases and V by 2 bases; bases with no gene match: 13. In germline, CDR1 is MNHNS, CDR2 SASEGT. The CDR3 has 16 amino acids. The CDR3 DNA sequence: TGTGCCAGCAGTGAAATCGGCGGGGGAGCCCTGGGCGAGCAGTACTTC. Its translation is CASSEIGGGALGEQYF.

J is TRBJ2-6 and V is TRBV9, with D tentatively TRBD1 (6 bases). Between the trimmed V and J ends, which lost 1 base and 4 bases, there was a span of 15 bases. Germline CDR1 reads SGDLS; CDR2 reads YYNGEE. The CDR3 loop spans 17 amino acids. The DNA of the CDR3 is TGTGCCAGCAGCGTATCAGGGGCCCTTCAAGGGGCCAACGTCCTGACTTTC. Translation gives CASSVSGALQGANVLTF.

The chain couples TRBV5-5 to TRBJ2-1, with TRBD2 identical over 8 bases. The CDR3 extends over 16 amino acids. From germline, CDR1 is SGHKS and CDR2 YYEKEE (reference sequence). The V gene end was trimmed by 0 bases and the J gene end by 4 bases; junction bases not matched to a gene: 6. In DNA form, the CDR3 reads TGTGCCAGCAGCTTGGGTGCCGCTAGCGGGTACAATGAGCAGTTCTTC. This codes for CASSLGAASGYNEQFF.

The chain employs TRBV9 and TRBJ1-4; D is possibly TRBD1 (5 bases). V was cut by 4 bases and J by 8 bases, with 18 bases left in between. Germline CDR1 is SGDLS and CDR2 is YYNGEE. The CDR3 consists of 15 residues. The CDR3 spells CASSFRGEVWEKLFF. The CDR3 region has the DNA TGTGCCAGCAGCTTCCGGGGGGAGGTCTGGGAAAAACTGTTTTTT.

V gene TRBV29-1 combines with J gene TRBJ1-1; D not resolved. Per the germline V gene, CDR1 is SQVTM and CDR2 is ANQGSEA. V dropped 6 bases and J dropped 8 bases, with 13 bases sitting between them. The CDR3 sequence is 11 residues long. DNA for the CDR3: TGCAGCGTGGTTCGAGGTGAGGAAGCTTTCTTT. Amino acid sequence: CSVVRGEEAFF.

The rearrangement links TRBV30 to TRBJ2-1; D gene uncertain. Germline lookup yields CDR1 GTSNPN and CDR2 SVGIG (reference sequence). Trimming took 0 bases from V and 6 from J, leaving 18 bases between them. The CDR3 covers 16 residues. CDR3 in amino acids: CAWSVQKGPKANEQFF. The CDR3 coding sequence is TGTGCCTGGAGTGTACAGAAAGGCCCCAAGGCCAATGAGCAGTTCTTC.